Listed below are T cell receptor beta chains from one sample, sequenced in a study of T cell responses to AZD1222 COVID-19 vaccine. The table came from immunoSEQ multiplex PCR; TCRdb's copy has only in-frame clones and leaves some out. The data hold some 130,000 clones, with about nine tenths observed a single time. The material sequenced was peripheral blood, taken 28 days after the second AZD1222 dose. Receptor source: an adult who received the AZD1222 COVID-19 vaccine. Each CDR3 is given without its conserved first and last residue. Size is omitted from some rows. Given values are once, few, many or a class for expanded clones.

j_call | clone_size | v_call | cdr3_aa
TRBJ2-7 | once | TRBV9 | ASSVYRDPSYEQY
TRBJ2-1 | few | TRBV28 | ASSPGTSDYNEQF
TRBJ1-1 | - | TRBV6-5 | ASSRRQGGGEAF
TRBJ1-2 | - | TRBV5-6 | ASSPIGQVRDGYT
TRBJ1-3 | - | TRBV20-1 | SASLGAGNTIY
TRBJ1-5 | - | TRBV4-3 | ASSQDRFNQPQH
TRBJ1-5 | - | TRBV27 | ASSLSGADRGQVRAQH
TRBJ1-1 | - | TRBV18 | ASSPPERTEAF
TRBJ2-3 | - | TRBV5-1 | ASSPLGVSDTQY
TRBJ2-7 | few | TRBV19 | ASSIAGQGRAEQY
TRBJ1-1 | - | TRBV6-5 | ASSPGGVGAF
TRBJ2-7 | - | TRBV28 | ASSSPSSYEQY
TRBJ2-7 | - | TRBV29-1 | SVADSYEQY
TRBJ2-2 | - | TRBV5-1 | ASRQVSNTGELF
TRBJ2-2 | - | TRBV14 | ASSRQMNTGELF
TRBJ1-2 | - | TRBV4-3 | ASSQAFMAGGDQGYT
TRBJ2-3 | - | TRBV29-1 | SVGVQADTQY
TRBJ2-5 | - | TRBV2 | ASSGRGVETQY
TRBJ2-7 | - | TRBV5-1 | ASSFQGSYEQY
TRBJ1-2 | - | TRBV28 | ASSDPITGGTGYT
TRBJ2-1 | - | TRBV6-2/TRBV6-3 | ASSYSRFSGHRNEQF
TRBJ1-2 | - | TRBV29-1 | SATGEGYGYT
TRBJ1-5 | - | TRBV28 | ASRRGQFNQPQH
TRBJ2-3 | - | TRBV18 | ASSPDRVADTQY
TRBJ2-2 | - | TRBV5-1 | ASRRQSGNTGELF
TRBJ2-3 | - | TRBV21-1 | ASSTRLAGGNKRTDTQY
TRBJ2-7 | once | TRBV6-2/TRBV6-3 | ASSRGGGVTNLRYEQY
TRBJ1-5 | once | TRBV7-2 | ASSLRGVGNQPQH
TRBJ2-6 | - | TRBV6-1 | ASSGGFTGVSGANVLT
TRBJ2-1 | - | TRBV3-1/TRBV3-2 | ASSQEGTSFYNEQF
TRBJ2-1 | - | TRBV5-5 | ASTLSRGGLYNEQF
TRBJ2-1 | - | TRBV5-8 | ASSFPLYNNEQF
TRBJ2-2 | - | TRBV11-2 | ASSPMVYGGELF
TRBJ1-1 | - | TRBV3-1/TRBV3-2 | ASSRTGTVTEAF
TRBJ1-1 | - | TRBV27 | ASQRTGGGTEAF
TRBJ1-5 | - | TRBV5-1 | ASGRRRIGKEPQH
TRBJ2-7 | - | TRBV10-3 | AISRKAGQEHSYEQY
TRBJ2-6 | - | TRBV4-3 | ASSPGGQSLSGANVLT
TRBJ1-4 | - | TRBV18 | ASSPIATNEKLF
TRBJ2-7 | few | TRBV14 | ASSRTGSYEQY
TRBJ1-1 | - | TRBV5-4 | ASSYDRFTEAF
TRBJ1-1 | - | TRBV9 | ASSPREGKNTEAF
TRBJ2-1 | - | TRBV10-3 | AISDRDLLLNEQF
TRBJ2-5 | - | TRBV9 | ASSANGETQY
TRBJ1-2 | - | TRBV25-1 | ASRDRDGYT
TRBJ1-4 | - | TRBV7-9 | ASSLTADRVNEKLF
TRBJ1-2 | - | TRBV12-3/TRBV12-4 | ASSLRDTQGYT
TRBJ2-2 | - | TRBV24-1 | ATSDARGQHTGELF
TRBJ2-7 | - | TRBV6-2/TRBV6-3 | ASSSGGLSYEQY
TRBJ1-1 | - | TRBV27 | ASSFNRGEAF
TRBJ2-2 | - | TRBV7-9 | ASSVRADGELF
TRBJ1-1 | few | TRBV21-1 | ASSKDPAANTEAF
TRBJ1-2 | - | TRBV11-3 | ASSSGGGSYGYT
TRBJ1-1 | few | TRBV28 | ASSTTGLNTEAF